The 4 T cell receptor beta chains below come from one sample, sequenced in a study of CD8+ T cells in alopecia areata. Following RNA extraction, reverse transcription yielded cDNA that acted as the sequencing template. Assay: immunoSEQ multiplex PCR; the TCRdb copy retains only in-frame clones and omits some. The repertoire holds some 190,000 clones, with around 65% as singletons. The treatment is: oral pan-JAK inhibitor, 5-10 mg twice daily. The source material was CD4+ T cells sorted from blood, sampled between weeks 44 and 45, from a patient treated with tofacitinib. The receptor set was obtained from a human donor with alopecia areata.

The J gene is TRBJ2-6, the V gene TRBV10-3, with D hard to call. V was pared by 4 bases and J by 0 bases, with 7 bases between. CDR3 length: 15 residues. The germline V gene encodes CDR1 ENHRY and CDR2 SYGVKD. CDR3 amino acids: CAISVVSSGANVLTF. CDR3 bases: TGTGCCATCAGTGTTGTGAGCTCTGGGGCCAACGTCCTGACTTTC.

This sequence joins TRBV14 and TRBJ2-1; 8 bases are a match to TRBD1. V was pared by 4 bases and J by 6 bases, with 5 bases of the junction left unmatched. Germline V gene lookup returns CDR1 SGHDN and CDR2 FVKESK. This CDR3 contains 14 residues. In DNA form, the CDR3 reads TGTGCCAGCAGCCTTCAGGGGGCGGCCAATGAGCAGTTCTTC. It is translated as CASSLQGAANEQFF.

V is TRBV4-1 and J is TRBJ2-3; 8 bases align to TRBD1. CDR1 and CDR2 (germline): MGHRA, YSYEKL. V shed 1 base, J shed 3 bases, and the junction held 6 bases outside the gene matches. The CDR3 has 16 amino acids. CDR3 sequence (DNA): TGCGCCAGCAGCCAAGGGGTGACAGGGGTAACAGATACGCAGTATTTT. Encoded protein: CASSQGVTGVTDTQYF.

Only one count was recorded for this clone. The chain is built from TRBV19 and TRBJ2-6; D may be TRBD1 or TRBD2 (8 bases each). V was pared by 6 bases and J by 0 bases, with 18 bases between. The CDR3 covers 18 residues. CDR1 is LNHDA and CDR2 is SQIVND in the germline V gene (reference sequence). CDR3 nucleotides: TGTGCCAGTAGCACGGGGGGGACAGGAGACTCTGGGGCCAACGTCCTGACTTTC. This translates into CASSTGGTGDSGANVLTF.